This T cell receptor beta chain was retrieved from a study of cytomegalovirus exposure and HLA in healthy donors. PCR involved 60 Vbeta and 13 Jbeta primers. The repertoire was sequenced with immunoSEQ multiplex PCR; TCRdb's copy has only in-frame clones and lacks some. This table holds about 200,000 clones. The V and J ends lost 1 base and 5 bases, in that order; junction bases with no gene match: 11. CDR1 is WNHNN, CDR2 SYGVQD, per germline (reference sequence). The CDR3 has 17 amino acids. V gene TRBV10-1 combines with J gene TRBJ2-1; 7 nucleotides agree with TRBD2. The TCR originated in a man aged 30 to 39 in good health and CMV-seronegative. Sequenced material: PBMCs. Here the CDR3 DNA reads TGCGCCAGCAGTGAGTTGTGGGGTAGCGGGCCGGACAATGAGCAGTTCTTC. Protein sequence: CASSELWGSGPDNEQFF.